A selection of T cell receptor beta chains follows, all from one sample in a study of blood T cell repertoires in COVID-19. Only in-frame clones appear in the TCRdb table, and some are missing; sequencing was by immunoSEQ multiplex PCR. The table records about 25,000 clones, approximately 90% of them present only once. The specimen sequenced was peripheral blood. Source of these receptors: a man between 65 and 80 years old with acute or convalescent COVID-19. CDR3s include the opening cysteine and the closing phenylalanine or tryptophan. Only some rows state a clone size, as once, few, many or a class for expanded clones.

NA | TRBV3-1/TRBV3-2 | CASSEGGLWLFF
NA | TRBV28 | CASTYQGWQFF
NA | TRBV11-1 | CASSRGRGFGNEQFF
NA | TRBV5-1 | CASSSGTALNTEAFF
NA | TRBV30 | CAWSIRAGLYNSPLHF
once | TRBV5-6 | CASSFFDRENQPQHF
NA | TRBV3-1/TRBV3-2 | CASSQSRRGNTIYF
NA | TRBV7-7 | CASSLDYGHRGGYTF
NA | TRBV2 | CASSEGTSGTYEQYF
NA | TRBV5-4 | CASSPGLAGVETQYF
NA | TRBV7-8 | CASSLQDGRGETQYF
NA | TRBV7-2 | CASSLGPGNYGYTF
NA | TRBV6-5 | CASIKAGGRTEAFF
NA | TRBV6-5 | CASSYMPGLNSPLHF
NA | TRBV19 | CASQRQGGHGYTF
NA | TRBV4-1 | CASSQPQTGAYNEQFF
once | TRBV7-6 | CASSPPGLVTYEQYF
NA | TRBV5-1 | CASSLEASDYNEQFF
NA | TRBV7-9 | CASSFIGRGVEKLFF
NA | TRBV28 | CASSPQGYGYTF
NA | TRBV29-1 | CSVEESGRRYNEQFF
NA | TRBV6-5 | CASSGSVSYEQYF
NA | TRBV28 | CASSRGHNYGYTF
NA | TRBV27 | CASSYKGLVTASYEQYF
NA | TRBV5-4 | CATGDLAGYNEQFF
NA | TRBV10-3 | CAISGQGDYGYTF
NA | TRBV19 | CASSIDKRAGGPSDHQRDTQYF
NA | TRBV6-2/TRBV6-3 | CASSGTGAYNEQFF
few | TRBV19 | CASSPDNRSNQPQHF
NA | TRBV30 | CACYLGHSPLHF
NA | TRBV10-3 | CAISPATGDNEQFF